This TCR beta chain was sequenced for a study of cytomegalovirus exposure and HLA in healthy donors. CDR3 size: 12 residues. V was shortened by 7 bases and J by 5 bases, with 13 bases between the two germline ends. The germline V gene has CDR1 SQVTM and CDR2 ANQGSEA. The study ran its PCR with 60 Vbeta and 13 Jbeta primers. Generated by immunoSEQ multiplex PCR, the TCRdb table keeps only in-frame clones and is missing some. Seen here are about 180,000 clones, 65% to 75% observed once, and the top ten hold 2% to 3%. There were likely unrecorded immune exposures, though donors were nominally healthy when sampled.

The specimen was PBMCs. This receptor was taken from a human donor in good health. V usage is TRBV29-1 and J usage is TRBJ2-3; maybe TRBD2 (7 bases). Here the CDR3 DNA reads TGCAGCGCCCGAGGGGGGGAAGATACGCAGTATTTT. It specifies CSARGGEDTQYF.